The source of this T cell receptor (beta chain) is a study of CD8 T cells in ankylosing spondylitis (dated by TCRdb to 2016 to 2017). At the level of the whole study: T cell receptor beta repertoires were profiled in healthy donors and ankylosing spondylitis patients so that disease-linked TCR variants could be found. Peripheral blood was sampled, and synovial fluid was also collected from ankylosing spondylitis patients. The full study cohort was made up of about two dozen ankylosing spondylitis patients and 108 healthy donors. Paper-wide results and their limitations: The disease-linked clones were reported to be significantly enriched in matched synovial fluid samples from ankylosing spondylitis patients. Some TCR beta motif variants had previously been reported in synovial fluid and blood of reactive arthritis patients, which suggested common disease-initiation mechanisms. The disease-linked clones showed a CD8+ phenotype and occurred at relatively low frequencies in peripheral blood. A TCR beta motif made up of seven or eight highly homologous amino acid variants appeared to be characteristic of blood from ankylosing spondylitis patients.

This clonotype was counted a few times. Its antigen is not yet known. Per-base quality was not reported, and no clone a single base away is much larger than it. The germline V gene sets CDR1 to SGHVS and CDR2 to FQNEAQ. Trimming takes 1 base from V and 4 bases from J, and the germline ends sit 8 bases apart. The CDR3, cysteine through phenylalanine, is 13 amino acids long. Only the CDR3 DNA is retained, 39 bases long and in frame from the first base. TCRdb names Illumina HiSeq 2500 as the instrument used. Quantitative 5'-RACE with molecular barcodes was the method used to prepare the TCR beta libraries. The authors' analysis ran thus. To identify disease-linked TCR variants, a new computational method was used, one built on a probabilistic model of VDJ rearrangement. The public reads were run again by TCRdb, first through fastp at Q25 and then through MiXCR, and only productive beta chains were kept. Records with the same CDR3 protein are collapsed into one entry carrying the most frequent genes and DNA. TCRdb, not the authors, supplied the V and J calls. The sample table contains around 130,000 distinct CDR3 sequences; only one count was recorded for about 13% of them. The ten biggest clones cover approximately 3.1% of the sample.

Recombination linked TRBV7-8 to TRBJ2-7, and TRBD1 may be the D gene, going by 5 matching bases. The receptor was isolated from a female donor with ankylosing spondylitis or in good health (not recorded which). The material sequenced was blood, either unsorted or a sorted T cell fraction (not recorded which). The CDR3 corresponds to CASSLDPGYEQYF. The nucleotide sequence reads TGTGCCAGCAGCTTAGACCCAGGGTACGAGCAGTACTTC.